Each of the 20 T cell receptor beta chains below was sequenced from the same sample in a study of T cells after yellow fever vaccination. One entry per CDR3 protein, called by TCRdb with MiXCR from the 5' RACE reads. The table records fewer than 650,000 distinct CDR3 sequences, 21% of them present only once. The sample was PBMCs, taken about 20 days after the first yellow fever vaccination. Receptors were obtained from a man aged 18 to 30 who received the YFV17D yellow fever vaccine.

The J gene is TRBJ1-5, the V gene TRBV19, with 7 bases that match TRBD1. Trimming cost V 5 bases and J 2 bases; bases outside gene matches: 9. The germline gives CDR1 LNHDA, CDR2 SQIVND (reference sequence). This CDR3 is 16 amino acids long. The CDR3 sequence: CASSVNRGGGNQPQHF. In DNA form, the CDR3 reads TGTGCCAGTAGTGTCAACAGGGGCGGTGGCAATCAGCCCCAGCATTTT.

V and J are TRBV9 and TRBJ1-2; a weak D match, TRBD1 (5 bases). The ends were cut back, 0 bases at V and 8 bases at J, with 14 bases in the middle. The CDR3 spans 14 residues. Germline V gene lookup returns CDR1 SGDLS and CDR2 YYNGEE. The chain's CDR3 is CASSVAEGLGGYTF. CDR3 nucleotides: TGTGCCAGCAGCGTAGCCGAGGGGTTGGGGGGCTACACCTTC.

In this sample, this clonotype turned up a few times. The CDR3 region is CASSSRDRSYNEQFF. For the CDR3, the DNA is TGTGCCAGCAGTTCCCGGGACAGGAGCTACAATGAGCAGTTCTTC. This chain links TRBV12-3 or TRBV12-4 with TRBJ2-1; 8 positions agree with TRBD1. The trim removed 4 bases at V and 3 bases at J, leaving 5 bases unmatched. The CDR3 has 15 residues.

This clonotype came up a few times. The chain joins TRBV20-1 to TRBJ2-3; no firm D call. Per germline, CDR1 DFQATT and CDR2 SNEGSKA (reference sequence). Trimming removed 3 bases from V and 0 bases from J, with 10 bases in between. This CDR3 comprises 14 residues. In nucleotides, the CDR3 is TGCAGTGCTAGGCACTCCACTAGCACAGATACGCAGTATTTT. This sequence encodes CSARHSTSTDTQYF.

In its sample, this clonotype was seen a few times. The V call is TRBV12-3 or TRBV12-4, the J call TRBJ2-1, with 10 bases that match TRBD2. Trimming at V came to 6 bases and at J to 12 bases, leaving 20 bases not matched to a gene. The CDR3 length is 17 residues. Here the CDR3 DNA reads TGTGCCAGCAGACCTAATACTGTAGCGGGGGGAGGCGTTGGGCAGTTCTTC. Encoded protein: CASRPNTVAGGGVGQFF.

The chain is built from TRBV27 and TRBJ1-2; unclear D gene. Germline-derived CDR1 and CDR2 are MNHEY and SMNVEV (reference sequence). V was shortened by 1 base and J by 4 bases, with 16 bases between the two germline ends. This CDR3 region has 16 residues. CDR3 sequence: CASSLLAGGLGYGYTF. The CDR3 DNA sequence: TGTGCCAGCAGTTTATTAGCGGGAGGGTTGGGCTATGGCTACACCTTC.

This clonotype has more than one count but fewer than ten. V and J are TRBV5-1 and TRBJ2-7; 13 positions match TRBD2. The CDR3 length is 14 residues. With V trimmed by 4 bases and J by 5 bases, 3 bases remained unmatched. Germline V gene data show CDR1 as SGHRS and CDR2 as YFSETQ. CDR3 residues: CASSPTSGGDEQYV. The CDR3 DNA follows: TGCGCCAGCAGCCCTACTAGCGGGGGGGACGAGCAGTACGTC.

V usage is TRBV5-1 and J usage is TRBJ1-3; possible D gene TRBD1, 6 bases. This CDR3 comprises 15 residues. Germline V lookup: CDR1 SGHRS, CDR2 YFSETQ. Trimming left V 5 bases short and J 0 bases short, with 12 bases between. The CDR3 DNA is TGCGCCAGCAGACGGCAGGGGAACTCTGGAAACACCATATATTTT. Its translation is CASRRQGNSGNTIYF.

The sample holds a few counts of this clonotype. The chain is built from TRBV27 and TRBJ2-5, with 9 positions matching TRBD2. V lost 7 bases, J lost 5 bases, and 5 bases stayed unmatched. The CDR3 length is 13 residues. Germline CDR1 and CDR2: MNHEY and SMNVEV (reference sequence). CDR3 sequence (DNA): TGTGCCAGCACCGCGGGGGGGTCGGAGACCCAGTACTTC. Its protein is CASTAGGSETQYF.

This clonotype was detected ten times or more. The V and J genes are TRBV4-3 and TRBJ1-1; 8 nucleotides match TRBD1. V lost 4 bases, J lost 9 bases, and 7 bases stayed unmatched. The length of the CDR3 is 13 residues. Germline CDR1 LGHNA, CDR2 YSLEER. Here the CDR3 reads CASSPWTGYKAFF. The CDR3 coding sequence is TGCGCCAGCAGCCCCTGGACAGGGTATAAAGCTTTCTTT.

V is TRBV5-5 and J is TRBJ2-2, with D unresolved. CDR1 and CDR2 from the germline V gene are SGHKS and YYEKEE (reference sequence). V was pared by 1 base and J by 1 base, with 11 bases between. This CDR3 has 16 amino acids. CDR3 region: CASSLYGSQNTGELFF. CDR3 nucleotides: TGTGCCAGCAGCTTGTATGGGTCTCAGAACACCGGGGAGCTGTTTTTT.

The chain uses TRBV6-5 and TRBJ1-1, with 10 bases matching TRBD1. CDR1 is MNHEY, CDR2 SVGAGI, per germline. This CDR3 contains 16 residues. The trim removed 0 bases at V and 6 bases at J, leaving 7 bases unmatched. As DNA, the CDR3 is TGTGCCAGCAGTTACTCAGACAGGGGGCTGGAAGCTGAAGCTTTCTTT. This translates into CASSYSDRGLEAEAFF.

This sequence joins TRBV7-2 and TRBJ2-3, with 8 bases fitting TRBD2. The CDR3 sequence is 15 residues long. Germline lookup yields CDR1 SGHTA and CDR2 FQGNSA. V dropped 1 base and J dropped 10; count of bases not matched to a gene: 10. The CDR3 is CASSLVGTRGEPQYF. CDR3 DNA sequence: TGTGCCAGCAGCTTAGTGGGGACTAGGGGCGAGCCGCAGTATTTT.

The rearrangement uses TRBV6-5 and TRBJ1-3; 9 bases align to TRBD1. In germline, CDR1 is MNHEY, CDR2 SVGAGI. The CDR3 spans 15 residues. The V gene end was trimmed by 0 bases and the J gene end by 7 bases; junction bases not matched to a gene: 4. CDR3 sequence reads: CASSYSIGQGNTIYF. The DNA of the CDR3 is TGTGCCAGCAGTTACTCGATAGGACAGGGGAACACCATATATTTT.

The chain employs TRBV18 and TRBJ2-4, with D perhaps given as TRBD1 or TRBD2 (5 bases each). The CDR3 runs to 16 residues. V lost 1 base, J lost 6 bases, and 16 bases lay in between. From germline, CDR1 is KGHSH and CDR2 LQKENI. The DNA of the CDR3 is TGTGCCAGCTCACCACTCCGGGCTACAGGAGGAAACATTCAGTACTTC. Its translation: CASSPLRATGGNIQYF.

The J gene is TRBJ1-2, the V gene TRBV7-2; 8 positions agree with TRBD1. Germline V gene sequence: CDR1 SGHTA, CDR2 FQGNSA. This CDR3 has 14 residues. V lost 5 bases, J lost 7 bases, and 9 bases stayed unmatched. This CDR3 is CASSQGAGNSGYTF. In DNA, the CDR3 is TGTGCCAGCAGCCAGGGGGCGGGGAATAGTGGCTACACCTTC.

The CDR3 here is CASSPPLSGTDTQYF. CDR3 DNA sequence: TGTGCCAGCTCACCACCCCTCTCCGGCACAGATACGCAGTATTTT. V usage is TRBV18 and J usage is TRBJ2-3; D gene unclear. CDR1 KGHSH and CDR2 LQKENI come from the germline V gene. CDR3 length equals 15 residues. The V gene lost 0 bases and the J gene lost 1 base, with 8 bases spanning the gap.

CDR3 nucleotides: TGTGCCATCAGTTCCAATCCGGGGCCTGGGGCCAACGTCCTGACTTTC. Translation: CAISSNPGPGANVLTF. The chain links TRBV10-3 to TRBJ2-6; D is perhaps TRBD1 or TRBD2 (5 bases each). Trimming pared 5 bases from V and 2 bases from J, leaving 13 bases between. The germline V gene encodes CDR1 ENHRY and CDR2 SYGVKD. The CDR3 is 16 residues long.

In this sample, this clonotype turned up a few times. This chain's CDR3 is CASSYPVGNTEAFF. CDR3 coding DNA: TGTGCCAGCAGTTACCCGGTGGGGAACACTGAAGCTTTCTTT. The V gene is TRBV6-2 or TRBV6-3, the J gene TRBJ1-1, with D hard to call. V was trimmed by 2 bases and J by 1 base, leaving 8 bases between them. This CDR3 region has 14 residues. Germline lookup yields CDR1 MNHEY and CDR2 SVGEGT.

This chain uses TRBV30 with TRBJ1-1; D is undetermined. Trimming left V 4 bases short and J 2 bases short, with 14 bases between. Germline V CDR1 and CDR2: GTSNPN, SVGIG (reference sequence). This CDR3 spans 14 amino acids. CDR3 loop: CAWITSALNTEAFF. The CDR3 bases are TGTGCCTGGATTACTTCAGCACTTAACACTGAAGCTTTCTTT.